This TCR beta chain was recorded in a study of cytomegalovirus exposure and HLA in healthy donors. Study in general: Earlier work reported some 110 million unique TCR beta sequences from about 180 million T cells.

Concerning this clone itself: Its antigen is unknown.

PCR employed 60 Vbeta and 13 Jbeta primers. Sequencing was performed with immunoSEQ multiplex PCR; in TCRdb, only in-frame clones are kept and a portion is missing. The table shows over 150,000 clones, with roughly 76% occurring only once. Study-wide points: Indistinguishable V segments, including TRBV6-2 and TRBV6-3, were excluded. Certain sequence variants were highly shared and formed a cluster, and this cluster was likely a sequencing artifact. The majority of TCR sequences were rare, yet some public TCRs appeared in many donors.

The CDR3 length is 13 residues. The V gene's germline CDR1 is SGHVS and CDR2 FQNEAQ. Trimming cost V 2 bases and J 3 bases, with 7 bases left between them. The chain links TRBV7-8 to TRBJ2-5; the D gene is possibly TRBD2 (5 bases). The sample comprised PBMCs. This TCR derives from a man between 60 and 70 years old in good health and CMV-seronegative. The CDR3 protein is CASSLTRKETQYF. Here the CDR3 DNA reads TGTGCCAGCAGCTTAACTAGGAAAGAGACCCAGTACTTC.